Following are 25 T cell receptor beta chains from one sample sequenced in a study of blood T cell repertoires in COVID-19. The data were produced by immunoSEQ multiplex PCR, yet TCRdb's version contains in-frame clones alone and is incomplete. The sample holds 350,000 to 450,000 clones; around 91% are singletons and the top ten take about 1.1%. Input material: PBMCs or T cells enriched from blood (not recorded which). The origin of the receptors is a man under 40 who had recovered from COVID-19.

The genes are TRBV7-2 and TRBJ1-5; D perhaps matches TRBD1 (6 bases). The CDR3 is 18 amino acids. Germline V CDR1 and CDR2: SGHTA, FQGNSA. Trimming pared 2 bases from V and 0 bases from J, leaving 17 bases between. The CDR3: CASSLNWDTPYSNQPQHF. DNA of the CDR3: TGTGCCAGCAGCTTAAACTGGGACACACCTTATAGCAATCAGCCCCAGCATTTT.

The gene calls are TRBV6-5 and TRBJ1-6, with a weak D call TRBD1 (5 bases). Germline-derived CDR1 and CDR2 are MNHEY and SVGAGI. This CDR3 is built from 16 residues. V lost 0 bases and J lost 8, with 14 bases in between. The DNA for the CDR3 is TGTGCCAGCAGTTACTCGAAACTGAAAGGGGATTCACCCCTCCACTTT. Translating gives CASSYSKLKGDSPLHF.

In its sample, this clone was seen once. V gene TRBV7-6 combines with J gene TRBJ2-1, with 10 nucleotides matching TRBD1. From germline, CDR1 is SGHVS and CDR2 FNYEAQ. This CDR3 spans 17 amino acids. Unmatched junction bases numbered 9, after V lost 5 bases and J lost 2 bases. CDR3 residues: CASSPGQGVRPYNEQFF. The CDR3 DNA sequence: TGTGCCAGCAGCCCAGGACAGGGGGTCAGACCCTACAATGAGCAGTTCTTC. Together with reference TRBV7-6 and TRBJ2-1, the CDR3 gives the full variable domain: GAGVSQSPRYKVTKRGQDVALRCDPISGHVSLYWYRQALGQGPEFLTYFNYEAQQDKSGLPNDRFSAERPEGSISTLTIQRTEQRDSAMYRCASSPGQGVRPYNEQFFGPGTRLTVL.

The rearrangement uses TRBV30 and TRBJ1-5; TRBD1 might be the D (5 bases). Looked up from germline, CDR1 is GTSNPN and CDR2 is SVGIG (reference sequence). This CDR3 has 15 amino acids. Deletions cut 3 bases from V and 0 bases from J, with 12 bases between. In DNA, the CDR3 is TGTGCCTGGAGCCCGGGGGGATATAGCAATCAGCCCCAGCATTTT. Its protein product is CAWSPGGYSNQPQHF.

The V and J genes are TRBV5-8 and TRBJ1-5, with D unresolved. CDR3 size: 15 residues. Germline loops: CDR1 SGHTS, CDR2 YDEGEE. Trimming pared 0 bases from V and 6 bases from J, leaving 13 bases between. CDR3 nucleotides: TGTGCCAGCAGCTTGGTGTCGGGGAACCTTCAGCCCCAGCATTTT. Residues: CASSLVSGNLQPQHF.

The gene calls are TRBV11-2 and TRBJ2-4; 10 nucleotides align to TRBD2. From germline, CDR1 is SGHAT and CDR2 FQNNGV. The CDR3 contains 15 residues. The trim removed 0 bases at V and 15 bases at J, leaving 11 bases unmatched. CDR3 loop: CASSLELAGMVPRYF. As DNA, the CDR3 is TGTGCCAGCAGCTTAGAACTAGCGGGAATGGTTCCCCGGTACTTC.

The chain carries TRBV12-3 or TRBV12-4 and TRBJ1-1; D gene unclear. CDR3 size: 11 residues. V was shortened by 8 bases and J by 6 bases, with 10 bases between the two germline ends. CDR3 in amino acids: CASARQAEAFF. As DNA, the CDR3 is TGTGCCAGCGCGCGCCAGGCTGAAGCTTTCTTT.

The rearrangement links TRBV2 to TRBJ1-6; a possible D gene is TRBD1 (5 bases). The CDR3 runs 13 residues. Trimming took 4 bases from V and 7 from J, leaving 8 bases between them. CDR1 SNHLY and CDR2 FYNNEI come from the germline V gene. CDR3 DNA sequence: TGTGCCAGCAGTGGGGGGGAGAATTCACCCCTCCACTTT. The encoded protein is CASSGGENSPLHF.

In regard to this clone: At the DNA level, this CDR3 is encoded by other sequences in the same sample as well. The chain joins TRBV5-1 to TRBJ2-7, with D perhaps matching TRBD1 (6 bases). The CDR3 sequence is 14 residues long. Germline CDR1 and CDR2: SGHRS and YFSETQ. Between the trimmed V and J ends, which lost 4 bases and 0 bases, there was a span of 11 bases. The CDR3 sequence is CASSTGTVSYEQYF. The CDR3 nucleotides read TGCGCCAGCAGCACAGGGACGGTCTCCTACGAGCAGTACTTC.

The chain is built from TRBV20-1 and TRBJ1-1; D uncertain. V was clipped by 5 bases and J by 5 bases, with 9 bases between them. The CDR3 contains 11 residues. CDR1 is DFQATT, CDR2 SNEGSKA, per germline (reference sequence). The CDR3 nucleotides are TGCAGTGCTGGCCCAAGTACTGAAGCTTTCTTT. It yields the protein CSAGPSTEAFF.

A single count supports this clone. CDR3 in amino acids: CASSSSTSFGEQFF. The DNA of the CDR3 is TGTGCCAGCAGTTCCTCGACTAGTTTCGGTGAGCAGTTCTTC. The chain employs TRBV6-2 or TRBV6-3 and TRBJ2-1; D possibly corresponds to TRBD2 (6 bases). There are 14 residues in the CDR3. The germline gives CDR1 MNHEY, CDR2 SVGEGT. Trimming removed 4 bases at V and 9 bases at J, with 16 bases between.

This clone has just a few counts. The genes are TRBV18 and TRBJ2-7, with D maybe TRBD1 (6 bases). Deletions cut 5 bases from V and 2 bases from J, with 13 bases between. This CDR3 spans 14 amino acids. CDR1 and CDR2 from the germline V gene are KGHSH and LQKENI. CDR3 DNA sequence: TGTGCCAGCTCAGGGACAATCGTCGCCTACGAGCAGTACTTC. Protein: CASSGTIVAYEQYF.

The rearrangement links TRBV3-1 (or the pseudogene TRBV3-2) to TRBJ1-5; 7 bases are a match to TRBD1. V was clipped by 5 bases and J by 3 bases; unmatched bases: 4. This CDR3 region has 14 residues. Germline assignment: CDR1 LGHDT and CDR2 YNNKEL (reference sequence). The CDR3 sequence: CASSVQGPNQPQHF. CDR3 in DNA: TGTGCCAGCAGCGTACAGGGGCCCAATCAGCCCCAGCATTTT.

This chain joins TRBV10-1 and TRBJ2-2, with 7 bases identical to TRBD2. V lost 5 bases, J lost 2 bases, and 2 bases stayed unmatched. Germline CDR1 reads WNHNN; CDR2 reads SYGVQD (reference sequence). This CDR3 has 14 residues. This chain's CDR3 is CASSSSGNTGELFF. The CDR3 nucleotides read TGCGCCAGCAGTTCTAGCGGTAACACCGGGGAGCTGTTTTTT.

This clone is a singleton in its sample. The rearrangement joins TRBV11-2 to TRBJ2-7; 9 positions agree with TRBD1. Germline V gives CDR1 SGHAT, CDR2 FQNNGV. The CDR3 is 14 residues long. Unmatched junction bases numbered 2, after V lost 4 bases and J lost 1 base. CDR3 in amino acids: CASSSGTGSYEQYF. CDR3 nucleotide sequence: TGTGCCAGCAGCTCCGGGACAGGGTCCTACGAGCAGTACTTC.

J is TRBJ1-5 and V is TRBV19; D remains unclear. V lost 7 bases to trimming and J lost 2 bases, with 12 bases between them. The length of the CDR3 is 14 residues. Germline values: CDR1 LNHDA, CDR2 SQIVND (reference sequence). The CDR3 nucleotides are TGTGCCAGTATGTCGGGTTACGGCAATCAGCCCCAGCATTTT. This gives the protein CASMSGYGNQPQHF.

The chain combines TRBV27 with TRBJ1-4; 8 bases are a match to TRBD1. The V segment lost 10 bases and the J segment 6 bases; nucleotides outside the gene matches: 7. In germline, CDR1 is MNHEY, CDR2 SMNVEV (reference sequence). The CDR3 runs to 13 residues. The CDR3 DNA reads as TGTGCCACCCTGGACAGGGTACATGAAAAACTGTTTTTT. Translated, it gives CATLDRVHEKLFF.

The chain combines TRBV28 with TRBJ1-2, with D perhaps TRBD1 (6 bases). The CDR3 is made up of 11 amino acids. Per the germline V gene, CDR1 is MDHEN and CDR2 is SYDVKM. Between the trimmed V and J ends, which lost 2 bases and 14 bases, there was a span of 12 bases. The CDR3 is CASSLGQHRTF. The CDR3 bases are TGTGCCAGCAGTTTAGGACAGCACAGGACCTTC.

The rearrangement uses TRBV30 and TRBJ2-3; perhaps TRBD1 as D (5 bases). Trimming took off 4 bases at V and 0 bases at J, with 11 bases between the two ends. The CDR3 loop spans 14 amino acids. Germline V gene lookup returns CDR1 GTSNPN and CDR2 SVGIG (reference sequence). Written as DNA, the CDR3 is TGTGCCTGGAAAGACAGAACTAGCACAGATACGCAGTATTTT. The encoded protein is CAWKDRTSTDTQYF.

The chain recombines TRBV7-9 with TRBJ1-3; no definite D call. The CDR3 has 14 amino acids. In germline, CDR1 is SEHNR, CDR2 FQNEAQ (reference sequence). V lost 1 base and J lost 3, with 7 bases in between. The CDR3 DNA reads TGTGCCAGCAGCTTAGGGGGAGGTGGAAACACCATATATTTT. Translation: CASSLGGGGNTIYF.

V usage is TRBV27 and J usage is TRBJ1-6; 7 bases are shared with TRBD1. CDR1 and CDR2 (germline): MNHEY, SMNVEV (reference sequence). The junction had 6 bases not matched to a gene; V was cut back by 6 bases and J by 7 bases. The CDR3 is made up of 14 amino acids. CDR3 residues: CASRYRGMNSPLHF. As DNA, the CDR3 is TGTGCCAGCAGATACAGGGGTATGAATTCACCCCTCCACTTT.

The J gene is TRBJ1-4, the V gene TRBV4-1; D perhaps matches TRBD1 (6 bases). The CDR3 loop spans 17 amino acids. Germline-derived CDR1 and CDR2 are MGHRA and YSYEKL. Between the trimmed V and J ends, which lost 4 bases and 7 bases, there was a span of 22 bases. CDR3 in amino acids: CASSRDKLSYRPEKLFF. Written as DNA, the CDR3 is TGCGCCAGCAGCCGGGACAAACTTTCATACAGACCTGAAAAACTGTTTTTT.

CDR3 amino acids: CASSQVDRSTDTQYF. The CDR3 DNA reads as TGCGCCAGCAGCCAAGTGGACAGGAGCACAGATACGCAGTATTTT. The chain joins TRBV4-1 to TRBJ2-3, with 7 nucleotides matching TRBD1. With 1 base clipped from V and 0 bases from J, the junction kept 1 base outside the gene matches. Germline V gives CDR1 MGHRA, CDR2 YSYEKL. This CDR3 spans 15 amino acids.

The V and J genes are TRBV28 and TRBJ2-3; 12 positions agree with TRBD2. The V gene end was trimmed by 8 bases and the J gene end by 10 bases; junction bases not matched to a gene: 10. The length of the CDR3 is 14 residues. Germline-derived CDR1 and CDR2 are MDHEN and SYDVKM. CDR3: CASGLLAGGKAQYF. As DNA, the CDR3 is TGTGCCAGCGGACTGCTAGCGGGAGGGAAGGCGCAGTATTTT.

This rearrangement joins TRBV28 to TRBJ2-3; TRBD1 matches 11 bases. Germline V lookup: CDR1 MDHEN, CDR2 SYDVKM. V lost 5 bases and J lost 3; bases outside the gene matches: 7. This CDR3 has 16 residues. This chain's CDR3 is CASSPLGQGATDTQYF. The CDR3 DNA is TGTGCCAGCAGTCCACTAGGACAGGGGGCAACAGATACGCAGTATTTT. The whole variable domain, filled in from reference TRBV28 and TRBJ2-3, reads DVKVTQSSRYLVKRTGEKVFLECVQDMDHENMFWYRQDPGLGLRLIYFSYDVKMKEKGDIPEGYSVSREKKERFSLILESASTNQTSMYLCASSPLGQGATDTQYFGPGTRLTVL.